The 22 T cell receptor beta chains reported below all come from one sample, sequenced in a study of post-analysis software for immune sequencing data. The study's findings and limits: Five or six TRBV segments, TRBV5-6, TRBV5-1 and TRBV20-1 among them, were found more frequent in patients than controls.

The TCR beta cDNA libraries contained unique molecular identifiers. TCRdb re-called the PCR reads with MiXCR, one entry per CDR3 protein. The sample yields around 440,000 distinct CDR3 sequences, roughly 46% seen once. The antigens these receptors bind are not known. Sequenced sample: blood. Receptor source: a girl aged 5-17 years with multiple sclerosis.

This clonotype came up a few times. J is TRBJ2-5 and V is TRBV20-1, with 7 bases identical to TRBD1. Looked up from germline, CDR1 is DFQATT and CDR2 is SNEGSKA (reference sequence). CDR3 size: 15 residues. With V trimmed by 0 bases and J by 5 bases, 9 bases remained unmatched. The CDR3 reads CSARDRETGQETQYF. The CDR3 nucleotides read TGCAGTGCTAGAGATAGGGAGACAGGGCAGGAGACCCAGTACTTC.

Turning to this clonotype: The CDR3 does not close with the conserved phenylalanine or tryptophan, likely indicating a read error. The gene calls are TRBV20-1 and TRBJ1-2, with D unresolved. Germline CDR1 and CDR2: DFQATT and SNEGSKA (reference sequence). This CDR3 has 15 residues. V was shortened by 1 base and J by 8 bases, with 20 bases between the two germline ends. The CDR3 DNA follows: TGCAGTGCTAGAGGGGCCAGGTCATCTCGAGTCGGCTACACCGTC. This encodes CSARGARSSRVGYTV.

The chain uses TRBV20-1 and TRBJ1-2; D remains unclear. Germline CDR1 and CDR2: DFQATT and SNEGSKA (reference sequence). This CDR3 is 8 amino acids long. CDR3 protein: CRADGYTF. CDR3 bases: TGCAGAGCAGATGGCTACACCTTC.

This clonotype was counted at least ten times. CDR3: CASSLDRGYQETQYF. The CDR3 nucleotides are TGTGCCAGCAGCCTAGACAGGGGGTACCAAGAGACCCAGTACTTC. The rearrangement uses TRBV12-3 or TRBV12-4 and TRBJ2-5; TRBD1 matches at 9 bases. The CDR3 extends over 15 amino acids. Trimming cost V 6 bases and J 0 bases; bases outside gene matches: 5.

This chain links TRBV20-1 with TRBJ2-1; TRBD2 is a possible D gene (6 bases). The CDR3 is 16 amino acids. Trimming removed 0 bases from V and 9 bases from J, with 21 bases in between. CDR1 is DFQATT, CDR2 SNEGSKA, per germline (reference sequence). The DNA for the CDR3 is TGCAGTGCTAGAGATGGCGGTGCCTCTAGCGTGGGTGAGCAGTTCTTC. It specifies CSARDGGASSVGEQFF.

The chain links TRBV6-2 or TRBV6-3 to TRBJ2-2; D may correspond to TRBD1 or TRBD2 (5 bases each). V gave up 7 bases and J gave up 5 bases, with 20 bases separating them. CDR1 MNHEY and CDR2 SVGEGT come from the germline V gene. The CDR3 extends over 16 amino acids. The CDR3 region is CASNTLRGGLTGELFF. The CDR3 bases are TGTGCCAGCAACACTTTGCGTGGGGGATTGACCGGGGAGCTGTTTTTT.

This clonotype was seen a handful of times. The chain carries TRBV19 and TRBJ1-2; D is unclear. Germline V CDR1 and CDR2: LNHDA, SQIVND (reference sequence). This CDR3 is built from 13 residues. Trimming removed 5 bases at V and 0 bases at J, with 7 bases between. The CDR3 sequence is CASSPPANYGYTF. As DNA, the CDR3 is TGTGCCAGTAGTCCCCCAGCTAACTATGGCTACACCTTC.

The sample holds a few counts of this clonotype. The rearrangement joins TRBV12-3 or TRBV12-4 to TRBJ2-5, with 11 bases lining up with TRBD1. The ends lost 5 bases at V and 0 bases at J; junction bases unmatched: 2. This CDR3 is 15 amino acids long. The CDR3 DNA is TGTGCCAGCAGTCCGGGACAGGGGGACCAAGAGACCCAGTACTTC. Translation gives CASSPGQGDQETQYF.

The chain joins TRBV5-1 to TRBJ1-2; D perhaps matches TRBD1 (5 bases). Trimming pared 2 bases from V and 1 base from J, leaving 12 bases between. Germline V gene data show CDR1 as SGHRS and CDR2 as YFSETQ. This CDR3 has 15 amino acids. CDR3 region: CASSFGTGRNYGYTF. CDR3 coding DNA: TGCGCCAGCAGCTTCGGTACGGGGCGTAACTATGGCTACACCTTC.

The gene calls are TRBV7-9 and TRBJ1-2; D is undetermined. CDR3 length: 13 amino acids. The germline V and J ends were trimmed by 1 base and 4 bases, with 7 bases remaining between them. In germline, CDR1 is SEHNR, CDR2 FQNEAQ (reference sequence). Here the CDR3 DNA reads TGTGCCAGCAGCTTAGACGTCCCCTATGGCTACACCTTC. Protein product: CASSLDVPYGYTF.

This clonotype has more than one count but fewer than ten. This chain links TRBV28 with TRBJ2-5; tentatively, D is TRBD1 (5 bases). Judging by the DNA end, TRBJ2-7 fits better; the J call may be wrong. The germline gives CDR1 MDHEN, CDR2 SYDVKM. The CDR3 length is 12 residues. DNA for the CDR3: TGTGCCAGCAGTATTAGGGGCTACGAGCAGTACTTC. Its translation is CASSIRGYEQYF.

As regards this clonotype: A much larger clone lies a single base off, so this may be a read error. This sequence joins TRBV21-1 and TRBJ2-7; TRBD1 is the table's D call, not checked against the DNA. TRBV21-1 is described as a pseudogene. The CDR3 totals 15 residues. CDR3: CASSKWGAQWYEQYF. The CDR3 coding sequence is TGTGCCAGCAGCAAATGGGGGGCCCAATGGTACGAGCAGTACTTC.

The rearrangement links TRBV5-6 to TRBJ2-3; possibly TRBD1 or TRBD2 for D (6 bases each). Trimming took 6 bases from V and 0 from J, leaving 17 bases between them. Germline loops: CDR1 SGHDT, CDR2 YYEEEE. The CDR3 has 16 amino acids. The CDR3, as DNA: TGTGCCAGCAACCTCGGGGGCATGTATAGCACAGATACGCAGTATTTT. Protein: CASNLGGMYSTDTQYF.

This chain uses TRBV28 with TRBJ2-7; D ambiguous. The CDR3 extends over 14 amino acids. Germline V gene sequence: CDR1 MDHEN, CDR2 SYDVKM. The ends were cut back, 4 bases at V and 2 bases at J, with 12 bases in the middle. CDR3 nucleotide sequence: TGTGCCAGCAGTTCCTCGGCCCTAACCTACGAGCAGTACTTC. Amino acids: CASSSSALTYEQYF.

DNA for the CDR3: TGCGCCAGCAGCTTGGATATGAATTGGGTAACTGAAGCTTTCTTT. It is translated as CASSLDMNWVTEAFF. The rearrangement uses TRBV5-1 and TRBJ1-1, with D hard to call. From germline, CDR1 is SGHRS and CDR2 YFSETQ. V was clipped by 0 bases and J by 5 bases, with 14 bases between them. The CDR3 spans 15 residues.

This sequence joins TRBV7-9 and TRBJ1-4, with 8 positions matching TRBD1. Germline CDR1 SEHNR, CDR2 FQNEAQ (reference sequence). The length of the CDR3 is 14 residues. After removal of 5 bases from V and 7 bases from J, the junction contained 6 bases not matched to a gene. The CDR3 is CASSTGGLREKLFF. The CDR3 DNA reads as TGTGCCAGCAGCACAGGGGGGCTCCGTGAAAAACTGTTTTTT.

The V and J genes are TRBV28 and TRBJ2-5; the D gene is possibly TRBD2 (6 bases). V lost 4 bases and J 9 bases, leaving 18 bases between the germline ends. Germline CDR1 and CDR2: MDHEN and SYDVKM. This CDR3 has 14 residues. CDR3 residues: CASSSAGKGKAQYF. In DNA form, the CDR3 reads TGTGCCAGCAGTTCGGCGGGGAAGGGGAAGGCCCAGTACTTC.

The chain joins TRBV6-5 to TRBJ2-5; TRBD2 matches at 11 bases. Germline V gene sequence: CDR1 MNHEY, CDR2 SVGAGI. The J segment lost 2 bases and the V segment lost 5 bases, leaving 7 bases of the junction unmatched. The CDR3 length is 16 residues. CDR3: CASSRRLAGGQETQYF. Here the CDR3 DNA reads TGTGCCAGCAGTCGCCGATTAGCGGGAGGGCAAGAGACCCAGTACTTC.

As to this clonotype: A much bigger clone sits one base away, suggesting this may be a read error. V usage is TRBV19 and J usage is TRBJ1-1; 9 nucleotides agree with TRBD1. J gave up 0 bases and V 7 bases, and 6 bases lay outside the gene matches. Germline V CDR1 and CDR2: LNHDA, SQIVND (reference sequence). The CDR3 totals 15 residues. Written as DNA, the CDR3 is TGTGCCAGTATTTTGGACAGGGGATTGAACACTGAAGCTTTCTTT. Its protein is CASILDRGLNTEAFF.

This clonotype has a handful of counts. The rearrangement uses TRBV9 and TRBJ2-1; the D is unclear. Germline V gene data show CDR1 as SGDLS and CDR2 as YYNGEE. V lost 1 base and J 9 bases, leaving 20 bases between the germline ends. The CDR3 sequence is 16 residues long. CDR3 nucleotides: TGTGCCAGCAGCGTATCAGACATCCAGGTCGGGCTTGAGCAGTTCTTC. Its translation is CASSVSDIQVGLEQFF.

The rearrangement joins TRBV4-1 to TRBJ1-5; D perhaps matches TRBD1 (5 bases). The CDR3 has 16 residues. The germline V and J ends were trimmed by 0 bases and 3 bases, with 12 bases remaining between them. Per the germline V gene, CDR1 is MGHRA and CDR2 is YSYEKL. The CDR3 loop is CASSQEFGDSNQPQHF. Here the CDR3 DNA reads TGCGCCAGCAGCCAAGAGTTCGGGGACTCCAATCAGCCCCAGCATTTT.

This clonotype occurred a few times. The chain recombines TRBV6-1 with TRBJ1-2; TRBD1 matches at 8 bases. Germline loops: CDR1 MNHNS, CDR2 SASEGT. V was clipped by 4 bases and J by 0 bases; unmatched bases: 7. This CDR3 is built from 16 residues. As DNA, the CDR3 is TGTGCCAGCAGTGTGCTAGGGACAGGAGCTAACTATGGCTACACCTTC. Translating it yields CASSVLGTGANYGYTF.